The present entry profiles one T cell receptor beta chain with its context. Its target is unknown. Other DNA sequences in this sample translate to the same CDR3. This sample was taken from a study of T cell responses to AZD1222 COVID-19 vaccine. Using immunoSEQ multiplex PCR, the repertoire was profiled, and TCRdb retains in-frame clones only, with some absent. The data contain about 120,000 clones, more than 75% of them seen just once; the ten biggest clones take up 6.5% to 9.5%. General study points: Spike-specific TCR breadth and depth rose after two AZD1222 doses.

The starting material was peripheral blood, obtained on day 0 of AZD1222 vaccination. This sequence originates from an adult in good health.

The CDR3 here is CASSLDGDSNQPQHF. In nucleotides, the CDR3 is TGCGCCAGCAGCTTGGACGGAGATAGCAATCAGCCCCAGCATTTT. The J gene is TRBJ1-5, the V gene TRBV5-1; D not certain. V lost 0 bases to trimming and J lost 0 bases, with 7 bases between them. Germline-derived CDR1 and CDR2 are SGHRS and YFSETQ. This CDR3 has 15 residues.